These 14 T cell receptor beta chains came from one sample sequenced in a study of T cells in tuberculosis. Noted time point: new active TB diagnosis, blood taken before or within 7 days of starting treatment. Sequencing was performed with immunoSEQ multiplex PCR; in TCRdb, only in-frame clones are kept and a portion is missing. The repertoire holds under 35,000 clones, with roughly 94% as singletons. The material sequenced was PBMCs, taken at tuberculosis diagnosis. These receptors all come from an adult with tuberculosis. Some clones in this sample may be carry-over from other donors' samples.

The V gene is TRBV5-1, the J gene TRBJ2-3; 7 bases are shared with TRBD1. The germline gives CDR1 SGHRS, CDR2 YFSETQ. V lost 4 bases to trimming and J lost 0 bases; unmatched junction nucleotides: 8. The CDR3 runs 16 residues. The CDR3 coding sequence is TGCGCCAGCAGCCAACTGGACAGGAGGAGCACAGATACGCAGTATTTT. It translates to CASSQLDRRSTDTQYF. Complete variable domain (other parts from reference TRBV5-1 and TRBJ2-3): KAGVTQTPRYLIKTRGQQVTLSCSPISGHRSVSWYQQTPGQGLQFLFEYFSETQRNKGNFPGRFSGRQFSNSRSEMNVSTLELGDSALYLCASSQLDRRSTDTQYFGPGTRLTVL.

CDR3 nucleotides: TGTGCCACCAGCAGGGGGCAGGGAATCAATGAAAAACTGTTTTTT. Its protein product is CATSRGQGINEKLFF. The V call is TRBV15, the J call TRBJ1-4; a weak D match, TRBD1 (5 bases). V was pared by 3 bases and J by 5 bases, with 13 bases between. The CDR3 has 15 amino acids. Germline V gene data show CDR1 as LNHNV and CDR2 as YYDKDF (reference sequence).

The chain is built from TRBV5-1 and TRBJ2-3, with TRBD2 matching 8 bases. V lost 1 base and J lost 1; bases outside the gene matches: 2. This CDR3 region has 15 residues. Per germline, CDR1 SGHRS and CDR2 YFSETQ. The CDR3 DNA reads as TGCGCCAGCAGCTTGTGGCGGGGGGGCACAGATACGCAGTATTTT. Translated, it gives CASSLWRGGTDTQYF.

V and J are TRBV6-5 and TRBJ2-2; TRBD1 matches 7 bases. CDR1 is MNHEY and CDR2 is SVGAGI in the germline V gene. J lost 7 bases, V lost 5 bases, and 4 bases had no gene match. The CDR3 covers 13 residues. The CDR3, as DNA: TGTGCCAGCAGTCAAGGGGGCGGCGGGGAGCTGTTTTTT. It specifies CASSQGGGGELFF.

The chain couples TRBV5-1 to TRBJ1-3; D remains ambiguous. The CDR3 has 16 residues. Germline-derived CDR1 and CDR2 are SGHRS and YFSETQ. V lost 0 bases to trimming and J lost 0 bases, with 10 bases between them. The CDR3 loop reads CASSLEVQSSGNTIYF. CDR3 coding DNA: TGCGCCAGCAGCTTGGAGGTACAGTCCTCTGGAAACACCATATATTTT.

The CDR3 sequence is CASSRTGVDGNQPQHF. The DNA of the CDR3 is TGCGCCAGCAGCCGAACAGGGGTTGACGGCAATCAGCCCCAGCATTTT. V gene TRBV5-1 combines with J gene TRBJ1-5; 7 bases match TRBD1. Trimming at V came to 4 bases and at J to 2 bases, leaving 9 bases not matched to a gene. The CDR3 has 16 amino acids. Per the germline V gene, CDR1 is SGHRS and CDR2 is YFSETQ.

The chain employs TRBV10-3 and TRBJ1-2; TRBD1 is a possible D gene (5 bases). CDR3 length equals 19 residues. Germline assignment: CDR1 ENHRY and CDR2 SYGVKD. Deletions cut 1 base from V and 0 bases from J, with 21 bases between. The CDR3 sequence is CAISEFKGQGSTSNYGYTF. The CDR3 nucleotides are TGTGCCATCAGTGAGTTTAAAGGGCAGGGCTCAACATCTAACTATGGCTACACCTTC.

The gene calls are TRBV6-1 and TRBJ2-7; possibly TRBD2 for D (6 bases). Trimming shortened V by 1 base and J by 4 bases, and 11 bases separated the two germline ends. Per the germline V gene, CDR1 is MNHNS and CDR2 is SASEGT. The CDR3 contains 14 residues. The CDR3 loop is CASSEGGVVYEQYF. CDR3 nucleotides: TGTGCCAGCAGTGAAGGGGGGGTCGTATACGAGCAGTACTTC.

The rearrangement uses TRBV6-5 and TRBJ2-1; 9 nucleotides line up with TRBD2. J lost 7 bases, V lost 3 bases, and 7 bases had no gene match. The CDR3 length is 15 residues. Germline lookup yields CDR1 MNHEY and CDR2 SVGAGI. CDR3 in DNA: TGTGCCAGCAGTTATGGCGGGGGGGCGTCAAATGAGCAGTTCTTC. Protein product: CASSYGGGASNEQFF.

This chain joins TRBV18 and TRBJ2-7; TRBD1 agrees at 9 bases. Looked up from germline, CDR1 is KGHSH and CDR2 is LQKENI. J lost 5 bases, V lost 8 bases, and 7 bases had no gene match. The CDR3 has 13 residues. CDR3 sequence reads: CASNRTGDNEQYF. DNA of the CDR3: TGTGCCAGCAACCGGACAGGGGATAACGAGCAGTACTTC.

This clone has a handful of counts. V is TRBV30 and J is TRBJ2-2; no clear D gene. This CDR3 is 14 amino acids long. With 0 bases removed from V and 6 bases from J, the gap between germline ends came to 11 bases. CDR1 GTSNPN and CDR2 SVGIG come from the germline V gene (reference sequence). CDR3 coding DNA: TGTGCCTGGAGTGTTGCCCTGGCCCCCGGGGAGCTGTTTTTT. As protein: CAWSVALAPGELFF. The full variable domain, with the rest looked up from reference TRBV30 and TRBJ2-2, is SQTIHQWPATLVQPVGSPLSLECTVEGTSNPNLYWYRQAAGRGLQLLFYSVGIGQISSEVPQNLSASRPQDRQFILSSKKLLLSDSGFYLCAWSVALAPGELFFGEGSRLTVL.

This clone came up once. The chain uses TRBV5-6 and TRBJ1-2; D is possibly TRBD1 (5 bases). The CDR3 totals 14 residues. In germline, CDR1 is SGHDT, CDR2 YYEEEE. With 4 bases removed from V and 4 bases from J, the gap between germline ends came to 14 bases. The CDR3 DNA reads as TGTGCCAGCAGCCTACCTTCAGGGCCCTATGGCTACACCTTC. This translates into CASSLPSGPYGYTF.

This chain connects TRBV15 to TRBJ2-7; 7 nucleotides line up with TRBD2. CDR3 size: 14 residues. The junction had 11 bases not matched to a gene; V was cut back by 8 bases and J by 4 bases. The germline V gene has CDR1 LNHNV and CDR2 YYDKDF (reference sequence). CDR3 coding DNA: TGTGCCACCGGACGCGGTCTAGCGGAATACGAGCAGTACTTC. It yields the protein CATGRGLAEYEQYF. Looking up the rest from reference TRBV15 and TRBJ2-7 gives the full variable domain: DAMVIQNPRYQVTQFGKPVTLSCSQTLNHNVMYWYQQKSSQAPKLLFHYYDKDFNNEADTPDNFQSRRPNTSFCFLDIRSPGLGDTAMYLCATGRGLAEYEQYFGPGTRLTVT.

This clone was counted once. The rearrangement uses TRBV30 and TRBJ2-1, with 7 bases identical to TRBD1. The germline gives CDR1 GTSNPN, CDR2 SVGIG (reference sequence). With V trimmed by 0 bases and J by 7 bases, 9 bases remained unmatched. The CDR3 loop spans 15 amino acids. CDR3 DNA sequence: TGTGCCTGGAGTGTACTTACAGGGGCGGTGAATGAGCAGTTCTTC. Protein product: CAWSVLTGAVNEQFF.